Below, 26 T cell receptor beta chains from the same sample are listed, as sequenced in a study of blood T cell repertoires in COVID-19. Produced via immunoSEQ multiplex PCR; TCRdb's table is partial and in-frame only. Among under 300,000 clones listed, about 89% were seen once. Sequences were obtained from PBMCs or T cells enriched from blood (not recorded which). The receptors shown here come from a woman between 40 and 55 years old who had recovered from COVID-19.

The chain uses TRBV18 and TRBJ1-2, with 9 bases fitting TRBD1. V trimming: 3 bases; J trimming: 7 bases; junction bases outside the gene matches: 9. CDR3 length: 15 amino acids. CDR1 and CDR2 from the germline V gene are KGHSH and LQKENI. The CDR3: CASSPPTGQGSGYTF. Here the CDR3 DNA reads TGTGCCAGCTCACCTCCCACGGGACAGGGAAGTGGCTACACCTTC.

A word on this clone: The sample holds other DNA sequences that translate to the same CDR3. The chain joins TRBV18 to TRBJ2-1; 8 nucleotides agree with TRBD2. This CDR3 spans 12 amino acids. V dropped 3 bases and J dropped 8; count of bases not matched to a gene: 0. CDR1 KGHSH and CDR2 LQKENI come from the germline V gene. The CDR3 sequence: CASSPSGDEQFF. CDR3 nucleotide sequence: TGTGCCAGCTCACCTAGCGGGGATGAGCAGTTCTTC.

The rearrangement links TRBV6-2 or TRBV6-3 to TRBJ2-3; 11 bases align to TRBD2. The junction had 8 bases not matched to a gene; V was cut back by 7 bases and J by 2 bases. The CDR3 spans 16 residues. Germline-derived CDR1 and CDR2 are MNHEY and SVGEGT. CDR3 loop: CASTPGLAVLTDTQYF. The CDR3 DNA reads as TGTGCCAGCACCCCGGGACTAGCGGTTCTCACAGATACGCAGTATTTT.

The chain carries TRBV7-9 and TRBJ1-1; maybe TRBD1 (6 bases). Germline V gene data show CDR1 as SEHNR and CDR2 as FQNEAQ (reference sequence). CDR3 length: 15 residues. The germline V and J ends were trimmed by 5 bases and 0 bases, with 13 bases remaining between them. Here the CDR3 DNA reads TGTGCCAGCAGCCCGACCGGGACATTGAACACTGAAGCTTTCTTT. This codes for CASSPTGTLNTEAFF.

The chain uses TRBV4-3 and TRBJ1-2; 9 nucleotides agree with TRBD1. CDR3 size: 13 residues. CDR1 and CDR2 from the germline V gene are LGHNA and YSLEER. After removal of 5 bases from V and 6 bases from J, the junction contained 4 bases not matched to a gene. The CDR3 sequence is CASSIDRGDGYTF. CDR3 DNA: TGCGCCAGCAGCATAGACAGGGGGGATGGCTACACCTTC.

The chain employs TRBV7-8 and TRBJ1-4, with 10 bases identical to TRBD1. Germline trimming cut 5 bases from V and 7 bases from J; bases unmatched to any gene: 16. Germline V lookup: CDR1 SGHVS, CDR2 FQNEAQ. The length of the CDR3 is 18 residues. The CDR3 loop reads CASSVTRTGGSYGEKLFF. The CDR3 DNA reads TGTGCCAGCAGCGTAACCAGGACAGGGGGTTCCTACGGTGAAAAACTGTTTTTT.

V gene TRBV19 combines with J gene TRBJ1-1, with D hard to call. The CDR3 has 14 amino acids. Germline V gives CDR1 LNHDA, CDR2 SQIVND (reference sequence). V was clipped by 10 bases and J by 0 bases, with 15 bases between them. The CDR3 DNA sequence: TGTGCCACCTTACCCCGGGGTTTGAACACTGAAGCTTTCTTT. Its protein is CATLPRGLNTEAFF.

The V call is TRBV5-4, the J call TRBJ1-2; TRBD1 matches at 7 bases. Germline CDR1 SGHNT, CDR2 YYREEE (reference sequence). After removal of 1 base from V and 4 bases from J, the junction contained 7 bases not matched to a gene. CDR3 length: 15 amino acids. The CDR3 is CASSLSVRGIYGYTF. As DNA, the CDR3 is TGTGCCAGCAGCTTGTCGGTCAGGGGGATCTATGGCTACACCTTC.

V and J are TRBV5-4 and TRBJ2-3; 12 bases match TRBD2. Unmatched junction bases numbered 4, after V lost 2 bases and J lost 6 bases. CDR3 length: 15 residues. Germline CDR1 and CDR2: SGHNT and YYREEE (reference sequence). The CDR3 loop is CASSFPGTSGDTQYF. The DNA of the CDR3 is TGTGCCAGCAGCTTCCCCGGGACTAGCGGGGATACGCAGTATTTT.

The rearrangement links TRBV9 to TRBJ1-1; tentative D call: TRBD1 (5 bases). CDR3 length equals 15 residues. Trimming shortened V by 2 bases and J by 1 base, and 12 bases separated the two germline ends. The germline gives CDR1 SGDLS, CDR2 YYNGEE. The CDR3 sequence is CASSVDSSSNTEAFF. DNA for the CDR3: TGTGCCAGCAGCGTTGACAGCTCCTCGAACACTGAAGCTTTCTTT.

The rearrangement links TRBV11-1 to TRBJ2-2; 9 bases line up with TRBD1. The CDR3 has 15 residues. V trimming: 4 bases; J trimming: 4 bases; junction bases outside the gene matches: 4. The germline V gene has CDR1 SGHAT and CDR2 FQDESV (reference sequence). CDR3 sequence (DNA): TGTGCCAGCAGCTCGGGACAGGGTCCCACCGGGGAGCTGTTTTTT. Protein: CASSSGQGPTGELFF.

V usage is TRBV10-3 and J usage is TRBJ1-2; no clear D gene. The CDR3 length is 14 residues. V gave up 0 bases and J gave up 3 bases, with 8 bases separating them. Germline lookup yields CDR1 ENHRY and CDR2 SYGVKD. CDR3 in amino acids: CAISESGRYYGYTF. The CDR3 DNA reads TGTGCCATCAGTGAGTCTGGCAGGTACTATGGCTACACCTTC.

The J gene is TRBJ1-1, the V gene TRBV7-3, with D possibly TRBD1 on 5 matching bases. Germline assignment: CDR1 SGHTA and CDR2 FQGTGA. V lost 4 bases to trimming and J lost 3 bases, with 12 bases between them. The CDR3 length is 14 residues. In nucleotides, the CDR3 is TGTGCCAGCAGCTCAGGAGGGGTGGACACTGAAGCTTTCTTT. This gives the protein CASSSGGVDTEAFF.

The chain carries TRBV20-1 and TRBJ2-5; no firm D call. The V gene's germline CDR1 is DFQATT and CDR2 SNEGSKA (reference sequence). Trimming took 5 bases from V and 2 from J, leaving 3 bases between them. The CDR3 loop spans 10 amino acids. The CDR3 sequence is CSALQETQYF. The CDR3 nucleotides are TGCAGTGCTTTACAAGAGACCCAGTACTTC.

The chain couples TRBV7-9 to TRBJ1-1; unclear D gene. Germline V gene sequence: CDR1 SEHNR, CDR2 FQNEAQ (reference sequence). V was trimmed by 8 bases and J by 4 bases, leaving 20 bases between them. The CDR3 runs to 15 residues. CDR3 in amino acids: CASCPSSFGGTEAFF. The CDR3 region has the DNA TGTGCCAGCTGCCCGTCCTCGTTCGGTGGCACTGAAGCTTTCTTT.

This chain connects TRBV18 to TRBJ2-7; D is perhaps TRBD1 (6 bases). The CDR3 has 15 amino acids. Germline V gene data show CDR1 as KGHSH and CDR2 as LQKENI. Trimming pared 2 bases from V and 2 bases from J, leaving 13 bases between. CDR3 in amino acids: CASSPAQGQPYEQYF. The DNA of the CDR3 is TGTGCCAGCTCACCAGCTCAAGGACAGCCCTACGAGCAGTACTTC.

For the CDR3, the DNA is TGTGCCAGCAGCTCCTGGACTAGCTTTAGCACAGATACGCAGTATTTT. Amino acids: CASSSWTSFSTDTQYF. The chain is built from TRBV5-4 and TRBJ2-3; 8 bases align to TRBD2. The length of the CDR3 is 16 residues. The junction had 6 bases not matched to a gene; V was cut back by 3 bases and J by 0 bases. The germline V gene encodes CDR1 SGHNT and CDR2 YYREEE (reference sequence).

This rearrangement joins TRBV18 to TRBJ2-5, with D perhaps matching TRBD2 (5 bases). The CDR3 is 14 amino acids. V was trimmed by 3 bases and J by 7 bases, leaving 15 bases between them. Germline V CDR1 and CDR2: KGHSH, LQKENI. CDR3 residues: CASSPTTEQRTQYF. The CDR3 coding sequence is TGTGCCAGCTCACCGACTACTGAACAAAGGACCCAGTACTTC.

The gene calls are TRBV10-2 and TRBJ2-5; D unresolved. Per germline, CDR1 WSHSY and CDR2 SAAADI. The length of the CDR3 is 13 residues. Trimming stripped 8 bases from V and 5 bases from J, with 15 bases between. The CDR3 coding sequence is TGCGCCAGCTCATACAGCCTCTGGGAGACCCAGTACTTC. It yields the protein CASSYSLWETQYF.

The rearrangement links TRBV7-8 to TRBJ2-7; weak D call: TRBD2 (5 bases). Germline V gene lookup returns CDR1 SGHVS and CDR2 FQNEAQ. The V gene lost 5 bases and the J gene lost 5 bases, with 10 bases spanning the gap. The CDR3 runs to 12 residues. The CDR3 region has the DNA TGTGCCAGCAGCCTGAGGGAGAACGAGCAGTACTTC. Its protein is CASSLRENEQYF. The entire variable domain, with the rest obtained from reference TRBV7-8 and TRBJ2-7, is as follows: GAGVSQSPRYKVAKRGQDVALRCDPISGHVSLFWYQQALGQGPEFLTYFQNEAQLDKSGLPSDRFFAERPEGSVSTLKIQRTQQEDSAVYLCASSLRENEQYFGPGTRLTVT.

This clone was counted a few times. The chain has TRBV27 and TRBJ1-1; 7 bases fit TRBD1. The V segment lost 4 bases and the J segment 6 bases; nucleotides outside the gene matches: 11. Germline V gene data show CDR1 as MNHEY and CDR2 as SMNVEV (reference sequence). The CDR3 is made up of 15 amino acids. The CDR3 loop is CASSYRGGGQPEAFF. DNA of the CDR3: TGTGCCAGCAGTTACAGGGGCGGCGGGCAACCTGAAGCTTTCTTT.

This clone was picked up many times. The rearrangement joins TRBV27 to TRBJ2-5; 8 bases match TRBD2. The CDR3 contains 15 residues. Germline values: CDR1 MNHEY, CDR2 SMNVEV (reference sequence). Trimming cost V 8 bases and J 1 base; bases outside gene matches: 9. The CDR3 loop is CASAGGLVGQETQYF. CDR3 in DNA: TGTGCCAGCGCGGGGGGCCTGGTAGGCCAAGAGACCCAGTACTTC.

The gene calls are TRBV7-8 and TRBJ1-1; 8 nucleotides line up with TRBD1. Germline CDR1 and CDR2: SGHVS and FQNEAQ. This CDR3 comprises 15 residues. The V and J ends lost 0 bases and 4 bases, in that order; junction bases with no gene match: 4. The CDR3 DNA sequence: TGTGCCAGCAGCTTAGCGAGGACAGGGCTCACTGAAGCTTTCTTT. It codes for CASSLARTGLTEAFF.

This chain joins TRBV27 and TRBJ1-2; TRBD1 aligns across 8 bases. The CDR3 is 12 amino acids. V trimming: 6 bases; J trimming: 6 bases; junction bases outside the gene matches: 3. CDR1 is MNHEY and CDR2 is SMNVEV in the germline V gene (reference sequence). CDR3 DNA sequence: TGTGCCAGCAGGGACAGGGATCATGGCTACACCTTC. Residues: CASRDRDHGYTF.

The rearrangement links TRBV5-5 to TRBJ1-5; D uncertain. CDR1 is SGHKS, CDR2 YYEKEE, per germline (reference sequence). This CDR3 has 13 residues. Trimming stripped 0 bases from V and 7 bases from J, with 8 bases between. The CDR3 loop reads CASSLGQKQPQHF. CDR3 nucleotide sequence: TGTGCCAGCAGCTTGGGGCAGAAGCAGCCCCAGCATTTT. Looking up the rest from reference TRBV5-5 and TRBJ1-5 gives the full variable domain: DAGVTQSPTHLIKTRGQQVTLRCSPISGHKSVSWYQQVLGQGPQFIFQYYEKEERGRGNFPDRFSARQFPNYSSELNVNALLLGDSALYLCASSLGQKQPQHFGDGTRLSIL.

This rearrangement joins TRBV7-2 to TRBJ2-3, with 7 bases lining up with TRBD1. The V segment lost 5 bases and the J segment 0 bases; nucleotides outside the gene matches: 8. CDR1 SGHTA and CDR2 FQGNSA come from the germline V gene. The CDR3 spans 16 residues. CDR3 in DNA: TGTGCCAGCAGCACTACACAGGGGTCTAGCACAGATACGCAGTATTTT. It specifies CASSTTQGSSTDTQYF.